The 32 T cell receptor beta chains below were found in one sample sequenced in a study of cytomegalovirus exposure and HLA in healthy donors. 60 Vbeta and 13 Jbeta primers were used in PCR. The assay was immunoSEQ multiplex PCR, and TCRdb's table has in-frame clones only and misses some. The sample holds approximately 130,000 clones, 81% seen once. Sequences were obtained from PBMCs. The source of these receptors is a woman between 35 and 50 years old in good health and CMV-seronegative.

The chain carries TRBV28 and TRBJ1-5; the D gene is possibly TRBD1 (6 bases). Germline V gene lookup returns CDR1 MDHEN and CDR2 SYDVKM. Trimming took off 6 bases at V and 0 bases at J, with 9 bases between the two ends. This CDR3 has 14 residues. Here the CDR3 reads CASRGTTSNQPQHF. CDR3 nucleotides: TGTGCCAGCAGGGGGACAACTAGCAATCAGCCCCAGCATTTT.

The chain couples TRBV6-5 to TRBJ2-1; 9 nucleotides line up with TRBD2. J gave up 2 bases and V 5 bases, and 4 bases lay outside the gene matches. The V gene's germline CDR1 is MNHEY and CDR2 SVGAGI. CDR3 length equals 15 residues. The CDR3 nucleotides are TGTGCCAGCAGTCGAGCGGGAGGTACCTACAATGAGCAGTTCTTC. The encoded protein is CASSRAGGTYNEQFF.

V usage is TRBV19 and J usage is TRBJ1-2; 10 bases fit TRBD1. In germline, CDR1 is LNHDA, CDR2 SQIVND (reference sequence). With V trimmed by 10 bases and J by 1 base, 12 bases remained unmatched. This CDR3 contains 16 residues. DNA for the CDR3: TGTGCCACCCAGACTGACCGGGACAGGGGTAACTATGGCTACACCTTC. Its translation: CATQTDRDRGNYGYTF.

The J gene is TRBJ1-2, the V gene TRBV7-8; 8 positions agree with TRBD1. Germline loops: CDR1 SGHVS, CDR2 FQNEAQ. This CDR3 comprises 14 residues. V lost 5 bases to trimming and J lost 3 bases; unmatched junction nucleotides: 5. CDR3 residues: CASSRDRTYYGYTF. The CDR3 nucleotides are TGTGCCAGCAGCCGGGACAGGACCTACTATGGCTACACCTTC.

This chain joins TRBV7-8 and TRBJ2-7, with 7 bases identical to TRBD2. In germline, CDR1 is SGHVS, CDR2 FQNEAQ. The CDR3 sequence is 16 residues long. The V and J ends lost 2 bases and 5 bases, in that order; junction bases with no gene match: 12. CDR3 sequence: CASSLSVGEAGDEQYF. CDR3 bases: TGTGCCAGCAGCTTATCGGTTGGTGAGGCGGGAGACGAGCAGTACTTC.

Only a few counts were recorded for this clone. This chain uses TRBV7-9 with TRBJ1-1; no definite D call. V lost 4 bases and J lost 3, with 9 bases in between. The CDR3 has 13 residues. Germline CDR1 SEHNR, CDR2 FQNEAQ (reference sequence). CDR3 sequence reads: CASSSLGDTEAFF. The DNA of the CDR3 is TGTGCCAGCAGCTCCCTGGGAGACACTGAAGCTTTCTTT.

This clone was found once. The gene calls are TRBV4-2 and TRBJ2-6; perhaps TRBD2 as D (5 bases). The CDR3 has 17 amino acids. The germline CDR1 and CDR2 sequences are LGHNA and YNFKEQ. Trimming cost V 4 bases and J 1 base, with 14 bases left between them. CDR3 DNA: TGTGCCAGCAGCCTCAGTCTGGAGGTATCTGGGGCCAACGTCCTGACTTTC. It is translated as CASSLSLEVSGANVLTF.

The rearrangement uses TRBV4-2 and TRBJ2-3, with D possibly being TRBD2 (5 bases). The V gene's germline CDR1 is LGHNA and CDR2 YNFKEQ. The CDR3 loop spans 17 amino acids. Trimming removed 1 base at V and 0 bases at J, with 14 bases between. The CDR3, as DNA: TGTGCCAGCAGCCAAGTTACGGGGAAATCCAGCACAGATACGCAGTATTTT. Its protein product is CASSQVTGKSSTDTQYF.

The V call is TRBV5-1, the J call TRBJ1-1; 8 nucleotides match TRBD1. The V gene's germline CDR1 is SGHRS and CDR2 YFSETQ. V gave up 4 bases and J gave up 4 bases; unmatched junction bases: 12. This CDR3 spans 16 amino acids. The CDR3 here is CASSLGGTGGSTEAFF. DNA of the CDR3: TGCGCCAGCAGCCTTGGGGGTACAGGGGGGTCCACTGAAGCTTTCTTT.

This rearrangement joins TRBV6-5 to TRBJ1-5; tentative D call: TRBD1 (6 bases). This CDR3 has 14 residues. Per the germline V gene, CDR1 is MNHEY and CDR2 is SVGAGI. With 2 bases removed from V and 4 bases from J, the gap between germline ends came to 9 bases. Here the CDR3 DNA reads TGTGCCAGCAGTTACAGGCAGGGGAATCAGCCCCAGCATTTT. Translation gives CASSYRQGNQPQHF.

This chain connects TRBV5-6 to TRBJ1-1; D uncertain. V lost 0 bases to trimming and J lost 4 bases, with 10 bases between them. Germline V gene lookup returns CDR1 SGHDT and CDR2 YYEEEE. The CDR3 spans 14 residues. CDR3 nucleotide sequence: TGTGCCAGCAGCTTGGGCCTAGCAGTCACTGAAGCTTTCTTT. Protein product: CASSLGLAVTEAFF.

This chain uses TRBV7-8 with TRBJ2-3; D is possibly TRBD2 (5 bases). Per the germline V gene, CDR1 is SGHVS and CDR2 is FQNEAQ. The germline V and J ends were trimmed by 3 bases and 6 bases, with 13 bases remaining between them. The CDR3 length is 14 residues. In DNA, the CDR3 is TGTGCCAGCAGCTTCCCTGGACTGAGGGATACGCAGTATTTT. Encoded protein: CASSFPGLRDTQYF.

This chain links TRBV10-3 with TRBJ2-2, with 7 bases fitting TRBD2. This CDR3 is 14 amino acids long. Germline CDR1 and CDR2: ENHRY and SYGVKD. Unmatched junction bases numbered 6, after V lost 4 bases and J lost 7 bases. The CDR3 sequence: CAISVEGGVGELFF. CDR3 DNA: TGTGCCATCAGTGTAGAGGGAGGGGTCGGGGAGCTGTTTTTT.

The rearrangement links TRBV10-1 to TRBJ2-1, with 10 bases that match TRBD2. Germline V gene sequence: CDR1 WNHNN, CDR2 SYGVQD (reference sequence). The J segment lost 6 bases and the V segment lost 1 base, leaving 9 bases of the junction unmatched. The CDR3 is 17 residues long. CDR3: CASSEFSTASGSNEQFF. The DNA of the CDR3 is TGCGCCAGCAGTGAGTTTTCTACGGCTAGCGGGAGCAATGAGCAGTTCTTC.

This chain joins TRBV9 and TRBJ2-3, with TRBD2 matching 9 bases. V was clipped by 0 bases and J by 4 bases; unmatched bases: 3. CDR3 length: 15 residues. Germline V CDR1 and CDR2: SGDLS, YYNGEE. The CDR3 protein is CASSVGGGGADTQYF. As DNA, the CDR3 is TGTGCCAGCAGCGTAGGAGGCGGGGGGGCAGATACGCAGTATTTT.

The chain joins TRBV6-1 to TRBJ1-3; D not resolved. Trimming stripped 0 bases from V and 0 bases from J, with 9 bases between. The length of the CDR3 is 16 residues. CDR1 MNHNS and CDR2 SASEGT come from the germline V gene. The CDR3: CASSEAAVISGNTIYF. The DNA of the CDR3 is TGTGCCAGCAGTGAAGCTGCGGTGATCTCTGGAAACACCATATATTTT.

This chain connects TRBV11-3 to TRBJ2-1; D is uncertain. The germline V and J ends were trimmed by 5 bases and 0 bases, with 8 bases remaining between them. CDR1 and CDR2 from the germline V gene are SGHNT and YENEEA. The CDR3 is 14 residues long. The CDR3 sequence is CASSRSSSYNEQFF. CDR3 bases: TGTGCCAGCAGCCGGTCGAGCTCCTACAATGAGCAGTTCTTC.

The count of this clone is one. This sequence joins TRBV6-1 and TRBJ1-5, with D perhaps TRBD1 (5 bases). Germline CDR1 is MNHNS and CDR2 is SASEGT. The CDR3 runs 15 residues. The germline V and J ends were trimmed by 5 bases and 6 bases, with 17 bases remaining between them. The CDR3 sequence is CASSSAGLGRQPQHF. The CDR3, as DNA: TGTGCCAGCAGTAGCGCGGGGCTTGGGCGTCAGCCCCAGCATTTT.

The CDR3, as DNA: TGTGCCAGCAGCTTACCCCTAGGACAGGGCGGGGGTGAGCAGTTCTTC. Amino acids: CASSLPLGQGGGEQFF. The chain combines TRBV5-8 with TRBJ2-1; a possible D gene is TRBD1 (8 bases). V was clipped by 2 bases and J by 9 bases, with 21 bases between them. Germline assignment: CDR1 SGHTS and CDR2 YDEGEE. CDR3 length: 16 residues.

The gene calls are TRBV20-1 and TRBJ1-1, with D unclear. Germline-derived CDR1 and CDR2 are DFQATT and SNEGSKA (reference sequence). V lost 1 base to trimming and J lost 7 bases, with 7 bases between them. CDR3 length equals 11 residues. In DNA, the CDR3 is TGCAGTGCTAGAGCCCGGGATGAAGCTTTCTTT. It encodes CSARARDEAFF.

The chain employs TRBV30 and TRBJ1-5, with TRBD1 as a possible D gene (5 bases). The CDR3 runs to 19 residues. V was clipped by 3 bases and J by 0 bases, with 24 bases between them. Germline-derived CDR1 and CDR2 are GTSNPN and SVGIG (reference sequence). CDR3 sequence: CAWSPSRQRSLYSNQPQHF. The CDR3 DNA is TGTGCCTGGAGCCCATCCAGACAGCGCTCCCTGTATAGCAATCAGCCCCAGCATTTT.

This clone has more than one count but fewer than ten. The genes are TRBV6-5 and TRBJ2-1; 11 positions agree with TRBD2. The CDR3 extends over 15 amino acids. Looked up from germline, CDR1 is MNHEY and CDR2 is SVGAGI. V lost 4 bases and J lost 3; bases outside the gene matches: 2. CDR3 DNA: TGTGCCAGCAGTTCAACTAGCGGGAGCTACAATGAGCAGTTCTTC. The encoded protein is CASSSTSGSYNEQFF.

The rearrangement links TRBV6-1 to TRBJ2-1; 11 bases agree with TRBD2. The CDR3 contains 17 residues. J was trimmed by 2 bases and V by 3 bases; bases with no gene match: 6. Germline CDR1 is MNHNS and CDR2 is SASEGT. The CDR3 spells CASSDQASGRTYNEQFF. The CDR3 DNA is TGTGCCAGCAGTGATCAGGCTAGCGGGAGGACCTACAATGAGCAGTTCTTC.

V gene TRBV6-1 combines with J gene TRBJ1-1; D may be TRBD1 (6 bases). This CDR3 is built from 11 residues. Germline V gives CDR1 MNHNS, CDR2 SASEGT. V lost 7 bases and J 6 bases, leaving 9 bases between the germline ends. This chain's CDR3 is CASTQGSEAFF. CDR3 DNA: TGTGCCAGCACCCAGGGGTCTGAAGCTTTCTTT.

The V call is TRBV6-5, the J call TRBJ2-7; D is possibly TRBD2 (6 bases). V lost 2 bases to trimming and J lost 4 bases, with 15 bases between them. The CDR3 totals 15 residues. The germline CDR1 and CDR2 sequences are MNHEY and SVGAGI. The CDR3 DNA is TGTGCCAGCAGTTACGGGGGACTCTCACTATACGAGCAGTACTTC. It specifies CASSYGGLSLYEQYF.

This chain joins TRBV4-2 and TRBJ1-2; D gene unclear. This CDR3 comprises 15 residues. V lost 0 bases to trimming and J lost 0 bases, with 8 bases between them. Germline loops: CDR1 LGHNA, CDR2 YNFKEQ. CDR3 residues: CASSQERGANYGYTF. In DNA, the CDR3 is TGTGCCAGCAGCCAAGAACGGGGAGCTAACTATGGCTACACCTTC.

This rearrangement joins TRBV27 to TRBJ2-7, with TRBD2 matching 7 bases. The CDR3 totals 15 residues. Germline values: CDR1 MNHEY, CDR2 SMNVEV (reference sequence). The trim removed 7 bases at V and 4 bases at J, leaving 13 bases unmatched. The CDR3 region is CASTAGRGGSYEQYF. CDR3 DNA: TGTGCCAGCACCGCGGGGCGCGGGGGAAGTTACGAGCAGTACTTC.

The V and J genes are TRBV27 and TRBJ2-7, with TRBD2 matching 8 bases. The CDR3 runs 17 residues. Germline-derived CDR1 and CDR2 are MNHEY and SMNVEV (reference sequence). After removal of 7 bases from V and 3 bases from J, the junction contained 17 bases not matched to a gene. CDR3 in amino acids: CASITGRGRRDLYEQYF. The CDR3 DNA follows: TGTGCCAGCATAACGGGACGCGGGAGGAGGGATCTCTACGAGCAGTACTTC.

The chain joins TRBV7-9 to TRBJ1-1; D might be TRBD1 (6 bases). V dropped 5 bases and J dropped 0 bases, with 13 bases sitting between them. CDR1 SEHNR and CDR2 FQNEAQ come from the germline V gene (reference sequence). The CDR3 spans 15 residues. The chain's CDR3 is CASSRGGSMNTEAFF. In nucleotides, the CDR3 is TGTGCCAGCAGCAGGGGGGGCAGTATGAACACTGAAGCTTTCTTT.

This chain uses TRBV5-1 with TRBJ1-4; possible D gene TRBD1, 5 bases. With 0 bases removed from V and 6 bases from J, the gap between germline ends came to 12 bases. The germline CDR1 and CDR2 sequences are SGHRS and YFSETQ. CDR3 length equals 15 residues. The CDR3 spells CASSLEAGQHEKLFF. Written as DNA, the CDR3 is TGCGCCAGCAGCTTGGAAGCAGGGCAACATGAAAAACTGTTTTTT.

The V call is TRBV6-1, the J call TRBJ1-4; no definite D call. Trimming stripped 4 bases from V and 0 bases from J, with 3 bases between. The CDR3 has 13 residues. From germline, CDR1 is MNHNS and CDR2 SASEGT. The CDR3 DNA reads TGTGCCAGCAGTGTCACAACTAATGAAAAACTGTTTTTT. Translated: CASSVTTNEKLFF.

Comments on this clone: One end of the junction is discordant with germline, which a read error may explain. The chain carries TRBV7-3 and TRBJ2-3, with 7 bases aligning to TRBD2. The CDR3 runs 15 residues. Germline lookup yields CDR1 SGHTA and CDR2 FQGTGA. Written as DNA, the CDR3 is TGTACCAGCAGACCGACTAGCTGGGTCACTGATACGCAGTATTTT. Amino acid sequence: CTSRPTSWVTDTQYF.